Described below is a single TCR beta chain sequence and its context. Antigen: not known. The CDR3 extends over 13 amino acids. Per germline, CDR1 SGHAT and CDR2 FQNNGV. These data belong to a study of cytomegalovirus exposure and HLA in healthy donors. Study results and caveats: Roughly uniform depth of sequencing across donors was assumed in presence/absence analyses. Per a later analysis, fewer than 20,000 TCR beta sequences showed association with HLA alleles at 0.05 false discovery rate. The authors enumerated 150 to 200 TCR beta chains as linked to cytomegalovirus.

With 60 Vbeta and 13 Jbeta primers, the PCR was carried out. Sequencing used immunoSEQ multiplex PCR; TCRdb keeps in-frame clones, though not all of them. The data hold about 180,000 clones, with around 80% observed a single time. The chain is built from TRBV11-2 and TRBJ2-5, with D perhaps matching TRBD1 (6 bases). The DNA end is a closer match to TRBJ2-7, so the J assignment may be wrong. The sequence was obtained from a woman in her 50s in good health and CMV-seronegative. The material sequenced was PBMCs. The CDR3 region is CASSFLPGDEQYF. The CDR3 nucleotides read TGTGCCAGCAGCTTTCTACCAGGGGACGAGCAGTACTTC.